This T cell receptor beta chain was sequenced during a study of control samples from healthy donors and cancer patients. Assay: immunoSEQ multiplex PCR; the TCRdb copy retains only in-frame clones and omits some. The sample lists under 450,000 clones, roughly 90% seen once, with approximately 6.3% in the top ten. The germline V and J ends were trimmed by 2 bases and 6 bases, with 3 bases remaining between them. Germline V gene data show CDR1 as LNHDA and CDR2 as SQIVND (reference sequence). The CDR3 spans 11 residues. The source of this sequence is a man between 40 and 49 years old with head and neck cancer. The rearrangement links TRBV19 to TRBJ2-3, with D unresolved. The sample was PBMCs. The CDR3 is CASSIKDTQYF. CDR3 sequence (DNA): TGTGCCAGTAGTATAAAGGATACGCAGTATTTT.